The sequence of this T cell receptor (beta chain) was determined in a study of cytomegalovirus exposure and HLA in healthy donors. The CDR3 length is 12 residues. CDR1 is WSHSY and CDR2 is SAAADI in the germline V gene. V was pared by 2 bases and J by 10 bases, with 9 bases between. In the PCR, 60 Vbeta and 13 Jbeta primers were used. The data were produced by immunoSEQ multiplex PCR, yet TCRdb's version contains in-frame clones alone and is incomplete. The sample lists about 140,000 clones; over 65% were seen once. V is TRBV10-2 and J is TRBJ2-1; D remains unclear. This sequence originates from a woman aged 25-40 years in good health and CMV-seronegative. Material: PBMCs. DNA for the CDR3: TGCGCCAGCAGTGAGGTGACGGAGGAGCAGTTCTTC. It encodes CASSEVTEEQFF.